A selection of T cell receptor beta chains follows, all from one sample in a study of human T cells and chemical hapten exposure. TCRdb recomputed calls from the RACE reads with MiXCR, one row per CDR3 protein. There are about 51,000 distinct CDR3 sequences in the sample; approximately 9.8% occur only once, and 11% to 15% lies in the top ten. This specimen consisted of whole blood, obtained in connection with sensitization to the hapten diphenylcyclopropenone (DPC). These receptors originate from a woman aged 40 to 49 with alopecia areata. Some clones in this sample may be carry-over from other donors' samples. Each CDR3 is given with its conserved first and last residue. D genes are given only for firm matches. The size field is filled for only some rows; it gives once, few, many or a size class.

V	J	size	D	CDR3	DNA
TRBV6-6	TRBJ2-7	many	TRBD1	CASSSPTGRSYEQYF	TGTGCCAGCAGTTCTCCGACAGGGCGCTCCTACGAGCAGTACTTC
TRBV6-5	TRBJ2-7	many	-	CASSYRGSSYEQYF	TGTGCCAGCAGTTACCGCGGAAGCTCCTACGAGCAGTACTTC
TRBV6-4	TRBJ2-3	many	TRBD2	CASSELAGEADTQYF	TGTGCCAGCAGTGAATTAGCGGGGGAGGCGGATACGCAGTATTTT
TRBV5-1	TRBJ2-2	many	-	CASSRDGRNTGELFF	TGCGCCAGCAGTCGGGACGGACGGAACACCGGGGAGCTGTTTTTT
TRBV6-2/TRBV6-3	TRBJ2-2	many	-	CASKELNTGELFF	TGTGCCAGCAAGGAATTAAACACCGGGGAGCTGTTTTTT
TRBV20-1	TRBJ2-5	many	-	CSARDGRGEETQYF	TGCAGTGCTAGAGATGGCAGGGGTGAGGAGACCCAGTACTTC
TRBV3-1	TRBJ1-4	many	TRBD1	CASSIGTGDNEKLFF	TGTGCCAGCAGCATTGGGACAGGAGATAATGAAAAACTGTTTTTT
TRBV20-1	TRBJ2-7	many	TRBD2	CSARPLAGDPYEQYF	TGCAGTGCCCGGCCGCTAGCGGGGGACCCCTACGAGCAGTACTTC
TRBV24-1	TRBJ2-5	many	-	CATSDPLETQYF	TGTGCCACCAGTGATCCCCTCGAGACCCAGTACTTC
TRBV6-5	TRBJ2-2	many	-	CASRIRGGELFF	TGTGCCAGCAGGATCCGAGGGGGGGAGCTGTTTTTT
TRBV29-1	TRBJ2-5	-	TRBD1	CSVEGDRAAQTQYF	TGCAGCGTTGAGGGGGACAGGGCGGCTCAGACCCAGTACTTC